This T cell receptor beta chain originates from a study of T cell responses to AZD1222 COVID-19 vaccine. Regarding this clone: Its antigen remains unidentified.

Findings and limits, study-wide: Across spike, vaccine-associated CD4 TCRs were found, dominant at 160-218 and 743-854.

The CDR3 runs to 14 residues. Per the germline V gene, CDR1 is MNHEY and CDR2 is SMNVEV (reference sequence). With 6 bases removed from V and 0 bases from J, the gap between germline ends came to 6 bases. Profiled with immunoSEQ multiplex PCR; TCRdb holds only in-frame clones, not every one. The table includes 45,000 to 60,000 clones, approximately 84% detected once. This TCR was sampled from an adult in good health. The rearrangement links TRBV27 to TRBJ2-6; D remains unclear. Material: peripheral blood, obtained on day 0 of AZD1222 vaccination. In DNA form, the CDR3 reads TGTGCCAGCAGCACCTCCTCTGGGGCCAACGTCCTGACTTTC. This translates into CASSTSSGANVLTF.